The present TCR beta chain was sequenced within a study of T cell responses to AZD1222 COVID-19 vaccine. Study information: Recipients boosted at about 4 weeks or about 12 weeks are pooled.

Points from the study as a whole: Mostly white British, mostly female donors; authors suggested clonal diversity may be underestimated. Only after the peak T cell response were repertoires sampled. Nearly half of unique spike-specific TCRs reportedly avoided B.1.351 and B.1.1.7 mutated regions.

Some clones are missing from TCRdb's copy, which holds only in-frame ones; the method was immunoSEQ multiplex PCR. The repertoire includes tens of thousands of clones, 85% to 90% of them detected once, and approximately 31% sits in the top ten. Germline values: CDR1 SGHTA, CDR2 FQGNSA. This CDR3 comprises 13 residues. V was shortened by 1 base and J by 7 bases, with 7 bases between the two germline ends. A remark on this clone: Its antigen is not identified.

This TCR was recovered from an adult in good health. This sample comprised peripheral blood, obtained on day 0 of AZD1222 vaccination. The chain carries TRBV7-2 and TRBJ1-4; D unresolved. The CDR3 here is CASSLVPLEKLFF. The CDR3 coding sequence is TGTGCCAGCAGCTTAGTACCGCTTGAAAAACTGTTTTTT.